The T cell receptor (beta chain) described here comes from a study of Ad26.COV2.S vaccination and SARS-CoV-2 variants (dated by TCRdb to the early 2020s). For the study in its entirety: Donors in the vaccine arm were drawn from COV1001, a multicentre, randomized, double-blind, placebo-controlled phase I-IIa trial testing Ad26.COV2.S in healthy adults. Sequencing of the TCRbeta repertoire served to evaluate the specificity and breadth of SARS-CoV-2-reactive T cell receptors following Ad26.COV2.S vaccination. The TCR-sequenced set comprised around 30 samples: about 19 Ad26.COV2.S vaccine recipients, 5 placebo recipients and 8 SARS-CoV-2 convalescent individuals. Ad26.COV2.S was administered intramuscularly at a dose of 5x10^10 or 1x10^11 viral particles, either as one shot or as two shots given 56 days apart. Trial participants were randomized into five groups of five, in which low-dose or high-dose Ad26.COV2.S was given once or twice, or placebo was given on both occasions. Investigators remained blinded to trial group allocation during experiments and outcome assessment.

This specimen's treatment or condition label, per the study, means: 15 to 20 received Ad26.COV2.S at low or high dose, single or two shots; about 5 received placebo; per-sample allocation not given. Repertoires of vaccine and placebo recipients were sequenced from samples collected on day 63 after the first injection. Between 29 July and 7 August 2020, Cohort 1b enrolled about 27 adults aged 18-55 years at one site in Boston, USA. Ad26.COV2.S was a replication-incompetent adenovirus type 26 vector that expressed a prefusion-stabilized SARS-CoV-2 spike protein derived from the original Wuhan strain. TCRbeta CDR3 regions were sequenced with the immunoSEQ Assay. After extraction, genomic DNA underwent amplification by bias-controlled multiplex PCR, followed by high-throughput sequencing. Per the original workflow: To quantify the absolute abundance of each unique TCRbeta CDR3 region, sequences were collapsed and filtered. T cell fraction was estimated by normalizing TCRbeta template counts to usable DNA, with usable DNA measured through amplification of reference genes found in all nucleated cells. Repertoire TCRs were annotated as SARS-CoV-2-specific by exact matching of V gene, CDR3 amino acid sequence and J gene to a known reactive TCR set. The reference SARS-CoV-2 TCR set was derived from MIRA and filtered for enrichment in COVID-19-positive ImmuneCODE repertoires, a step that removed public or cross-reactive TCRs. Drawing on the MIRA antigens, annotated TCRs were analysed further at the level of specific ORF or position within ORF. Depth was the summed frequency of annotated unique rearrangements, while breadth was defined as annotated unique rearrangements over total unique productive rearrangements. Two-sided Wilcoxon rank-sum tests were applied when comparing TCR breadth between groups. The immuneACCESS repertoire file appears here via TCRdb, limited to in-frame rearrangements. These files lack a portion of the clones; in checked studies, under half of the deficit traces to unresolved V genes, and the cause of the others is not known. V and J calls and clone size follow that table, whereas D and trimming were derived from the DNA. This sample holds fewer than 400,000 clones; 89% were observed only once. The top ten clonotypes cover 1.5% to 2% of the sample.

Overall results and qualifications from the work: The study was not powered for comparison of responses between vaccine doses or regimens. Comparable non-spike TCR breadth was observed between vaccine and placebo recipients, consistent with only spike being contained in the vaccine. Higher spike-specific TCR breadth was observed in Ad26.COV2.S recipients than in placebo recipients (P = 0.0014). It was noted by the authors that total T cell responses may have been underestimated by the TCR breadth and depth analyses. After vaccination, substantial breadth of spike-specific CD8+ and CD4+ T cell responses was reported.

The CDR3 holds 15 amino acids from the cysteine to the phenylalanine. The retained sequence is limited to the CDR3, 45 bases, with the frame set at the first base. Looking up the germline V gene yields CDR1 SGHNT and CDR2 YENEEA. Between the V and J ends, shortened by 5 bases and 4 bases respectively, the junction contains 15 bases. As for this clone: Its cognate antigen has yet to be identified. No much larger clonotype is one base removed from it; base qualities were not supplied.

Recombination connected TRBV11-3 to TRBJ2-1, with the D segment identity uncertain. The sample was peripheral blood, taken in a trial of Ad26.COV2.S vaccine versus placebo. This clonotype originated in a person aged 18-60 years who received the Ad26.COV2.S COVID-19 vaccine or a placebo. The nucleotides read TGTGCCAGCAGCAAGGGTTCGCTCGGTTACAATGAGCAGTTCTTC. This encodes CASSKGSLGYNEQFF.